The clone carrying this TCR beta chain was seen more than once but under ten times. This sample is drawn from a study of beta chain features in type 1 diabetes. The sequenced template was cDNA made from the entire isolated RNA. Method: immunoSEQ multiplex PCR; TCRdb's copy keeps in-frame clones and lacks some. This table has over 150,000 clones, 7.5% to 10% appearing once. The CDR3 sequence is 13 residues long. The trim removed 6 bases at V and 2 bases at J, leaving 0 bases unmatched. CDR1 and CDR2 from the germline V gene are SQVTM and ANQGSEA. The TCR originated in a man aged 18 to 29 in good health. The sample was central memory CD4+ T cells from blood. The gene calls are TRBV29-1 and TRBJ2-7, with 14 bases lining up with TRBD2. The CDR3: CSVTSGGAYEQYF. CDR3 bases: TGCAGCGTGACTAGCGGGGGGGCCTACGAGCAGTACTTC.